Listed below are T cell receptor beta chains from one sample, sequenced in a study of T cell responses to AZD1222 COVID-19 vaccine. The assay was immunoSEQ multiplex PCR, and TCRdb's table has in-frame clones only and misses some. The sample holds 100,000 to 150,000 clones; 93% are singletons and the top ten take 5% to 7%. Sequences were derived from peripheral blood, sampled on day 0 of AZD1222 vaccination. All receptors derive from an adult in good health. The CDR3 runs from the conserved cysteine through the conserved F or W. The order of the fields is J gene, clone size, D gene, V gene, CDR3 protein, CDR3 DNA. A D gene is named only where the DNA matches it firmly. Some rows have no size entry. The others give once, few or many, or a class for an expanded clone.

>TRBJ2-3|NA|TRBD2|TRBV4-3
CASSQQIAGGAGTDTQYF
TGCGCCAGCAGCCAACAAATAGCGGGAGGGGCTGGCACAGATACGCAGTATTTT
>TRBJ2-5|NA|TRBD2|TRBV3-1/TRBV3-2
CASSQGSRTSGEETQYF
TGTGCCAGCAGCCAAGGATCAAGGACTAGCGGGGAAGAGACCCAGTACTTC
>TRBJ2-1|NA|NA|TRBV6-4
CASSADEYNEQFF
TGTGCCAGCAGCGCCGACGAGTACAATGAGCAGTTCTTC
>TRBJ2-3|NA|NA|TRBV18
CASSLGSTDTQYF
TGTGCCAGCTCCCTGGGCTCCACAGATACGCAGTATTTT
>TRBJ1-1|NA|NA|TRBV13
CASSLGAMNTEAFF
TGTGCCAGCAGCTTAGGAGCTATGAACACTGAAGCTTTCTTT
>TRBJ2-6|NA|NA|TRBV28
CASNSPGANVLTF
TGTGCCAGCAATTCTCCGGGGGCCAACGTCCTGACTTTC
>TRBJ2-2|NA|TRBD1|TRBV5-1
CASSLAQGAGELFF
TGCGCCAGCAGCTTGGCTCAGGGGGCCGGGGAGCTGTTTTTT
>TRBJ1-1|NA|NA|TRBV18
CASSPRGDTEAFF
TGTGCCAGCTCACCACGGGGGGATACTGAAGCTTTCTTT
>TRBJ2-5|NA|NA|TRBV29-1
CSVDKTEETQYF
TGCAGCGTTGACAAAACAGAGGAGACCCAGTACTTC
>TRBJ1-6|NA|NA|TRBV30
CAWIPFTQGPYNSPLHF
TGTGCCTGGATCCCGTTTACCCAGGGACCTTATAATTCACCCCTCCACTTT
>TRBJ1-2|NA|NA|TRBV2
CASSDRRTDNYGYTF
TGTGCCAGCAGTGATAGGAGGACAGACAACTATGGCTACACCTTC
>TRBJ2-7|NA|TRBD2|TRBV5-1
CASSLRPLAGGSYEQYF
TGCGCCAGCAGCTTACGACCCCTAGCGGGGGGCTCCTACGAGCAGTACTTC
>TRBJ1-2|once|NA|TRBV28
CASSLPGNYGYTF
TGTGCCAGCAGTTTACCAGGGAACTATGGCTACACCTTC
>TRBJ2-5|NA|NA|TRBV29-1
CSVVGGETQYF
TGCAGCGTTGTAGGGGGAGAGACCCAGTACTTC
>TRBJ2-7|NA|NA|TRBV20-1
CSASAGSYEQYF
TGCAGTGCTAGTGCCGGCTCCTACGAGCAGTACTTC
>TRBJ1-1|once|NA|TRBV18
CASSSELSWDTEAFF
TGTGCCAGCTCATCAGAGCTCTCTTGGGACACTGAAGCTTTCTTT
>TRBJ2-7|NA|TRBD1|TRBV5-5
CASSSAGTGHTPYEQYF
TGTGCCAGCAGTTCCGCCGGGACAGGACATACTCCCTACGAGCAGTACTTC
>TRBJ2-7|NA|NA|TRBV28
CASTSTVADFLTGQYF
TGTGCCAGCACCAGTACGGTAGCGGACTTCCTCACCGGGCAGTACTTC
>TRBJ1-4|NA|TRBD1|TRBV3-1/TRBV3-2
CASSSDRGSAEKLFF
TGTGCCAGCAGCTCCGACAGGGGTTCTGCTGAAAAACTGTTTTTT
>TRBJ1-1|NA|NA|TRBV6-6
CASSYRGRSPNTEAFF
TGTGCCAGCAGTTACAGGGGCCGCTCCCCGAACACTGAAGCTTTCTTT
>TRBJ1-6|NA|NA|TRBV30
CAWRGEGVGSPLHF
TGTGCCTGGAGAGGTGAGGGTGTTGGATCACCCCTCCACTTT
>TRBJ1-1|NA|NA|TRBV9
CASSVESLGGNTEAFF
TGTGCCAGCAGCGTAGAATCTCTGGGGGGGAACACTGAAGCTTTCTTT
>TRBJ2-1|NA|NA|TRBV27
CASSKDHLYNEQFF
TGTGCCAGCTCCAAGGACCATCTGTACAATGAGCAGTTCTTC
>TRBJ1-6|NA|NA|TRBV6-6
CASSILGRGDSPLHF
TGTGCCAGCAGTATCCTTGGCAGGGGAGATTCACCCCTCCACTTT
>TRBJ2-7|NA|TRBD2|TRBV6-1
CASSEAGLTYEQYF
TGTGCCAGCAGTGAAGCGGGACTAACTTACGAGCAGTACTTC
>TRBJ1-6|NA|TRBD1|TRBV28
CASSSSAGTGGSPLHF
TGTGCCAGCAGTTCCTCTGCCGGGACAGGGGGTTCACCCCTCCACTTT
>TRBJ2-2|NA|TRBD1|TRBV5-4
CASSFAGGYTGELFF
TGTGCCAGCAGCTTCGCAGGGGGCTACACCGGGGAGCTGTTTTTT
>TRBJ1-2|NA|NA|TRBV6-5
CASKRTGTMGYGYTF
TGTGCCAGCAAACGTACCGGGACAATGGGCTATGGCTACACCTTC
>TRBJ2-7|NA|NA|TRBV1
CTSRPYEQYF
TGCACCAGCAGACCCTACGAGCAGTACTTC
>TRBJ1-2|once|NA|TRBV14
CASSQEPIWPYGYTF
TGTGCCAGCAGCCAAGAACCGATATGGCCATATGGCTACACCTTC
>TRBJ1-1|NA|NA|TRBV28
CASTKNLGLAEAFF
TGTGCCAGCACAAAAAACCTGGGGTTGGCTGAAGCTTTCTTT
>TRBJ1-1|NA|NA|TRBV28
CASSYFPTETTEAFF
TGTGCCAGCAGTTACTTCCCGACAGAGACCACTGAAGCTTTCTTT
>TRBJ2-3|NA|TRBD2|TRBV6-2/TRBV6-3
CASSYSRLAGTDTQYF
TGTGCCAGCAGTTACTCGAGACTAGCAGGCACAGATACGCAGTATTTT
>TRBJ2-3|NA|NA|TRBV7-9
CASSFEGGDTQYF
TGTGCCAGCAGCTTCGAGGGGGGAGATACGCAGTATTTT
>TRBJ2-5|NA|NA|TRBV7-3
CASSLAYQETQYF
TGTGCCAGCAGCTTAGCATACCAAGAGACCCAGTACTTC
>TRBJ2-1|NA|TRBD2|TRBV6-4
CASSDSVGGSSDEQFF
TGTGCCAGCAGTGACTCGGTGGGCGGGAGTAGCGATGAGCAGTTCTTC
>TRBJ1-5|NA|TRBD1|TRBV18
CASSSGGGREPQHF
TGTGCCAGCTCCTCAGGGGGGGGCAGGGAGCCCCAGCATTTT
>TRBJ1-6|NA|TRBD1|TRBV5-6
CASSRDRYNSPLHF
TGTGCCAGCAGCCGGGACAGGTATAATTCACCCCTCCACTTT
>TRBJ1-2|few|TRBD1|TRBV29-1
CSVRTGEDYGYTF
TGCAGCGTACGGACAGGGGAGGACTATGGCTACACCTTC
>TRBJ1-2|NA|NA|TRBV12-5
CATGDSPYGYTF
TGTGCTACAGGAGATTCCCCCTATGGCTACACCTTC